This T cell receptor beta chain was found in a study of blood T cells in healthy people across ages. Next came a second PCR, run for about 7 to 12 cycles, which used a sample-barcoded 5' primer along with a J-beta primer mix. The template-switch adaptor was a 5' adaptor with 12 random nucleotides. It tagged each cDNA molecule. MiXCR, applied by TCRdb to the 5' RACE reads, yields one record per CDR3 protein. The sample records around 1,500,000 distinct CDR3 sequences, 28% being singletons. Concerning this clonotype: Given a much more abundant clone one base away, this may be a read error.

Per-sample PBMC isolation yielded at least 7 million cells. Germline CDR1 and CDR2: MRHNA and SNTAGT. V gave up 6 bases and J gave up 2 bases, with 9 bases separating them. CDR3 length equals 13 residues. The clonotype was recovered from a woman in her thirties in good health. The chain recombines TRBV6-4 with TRBJ2-3, with D unclear. The sequenced material came from blood. The CDR3 region is CASRDDTTDTQYF. CDR3 nucleotides: TGTGCCAGCAGGGACGACACCACAGATACGCAGTATTTT.